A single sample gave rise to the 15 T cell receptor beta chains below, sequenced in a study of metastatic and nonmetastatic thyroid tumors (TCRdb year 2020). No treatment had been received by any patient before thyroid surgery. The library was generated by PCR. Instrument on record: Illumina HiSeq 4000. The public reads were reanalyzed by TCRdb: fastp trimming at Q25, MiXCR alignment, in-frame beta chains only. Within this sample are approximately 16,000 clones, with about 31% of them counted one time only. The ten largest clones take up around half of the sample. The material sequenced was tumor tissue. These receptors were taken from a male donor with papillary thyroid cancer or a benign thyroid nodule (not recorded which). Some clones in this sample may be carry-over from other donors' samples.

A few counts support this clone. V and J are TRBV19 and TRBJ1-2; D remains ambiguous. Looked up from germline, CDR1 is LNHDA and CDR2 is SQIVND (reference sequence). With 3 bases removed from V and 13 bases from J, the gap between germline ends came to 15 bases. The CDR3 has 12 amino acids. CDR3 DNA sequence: TGTGCCAGTAGTATTGCCACCTCTTGGGCCACCTTC. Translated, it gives CASSIATSWATF.

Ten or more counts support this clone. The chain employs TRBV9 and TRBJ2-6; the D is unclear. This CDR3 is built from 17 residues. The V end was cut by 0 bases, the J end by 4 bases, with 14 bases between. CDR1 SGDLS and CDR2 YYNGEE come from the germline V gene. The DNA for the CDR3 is TGTGCCAGCAGCGTAGGGCAGTCGTTGAGAGGGGCCAACGTCCTGACTTTC. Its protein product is CASSVGQSLRGANVLTF.

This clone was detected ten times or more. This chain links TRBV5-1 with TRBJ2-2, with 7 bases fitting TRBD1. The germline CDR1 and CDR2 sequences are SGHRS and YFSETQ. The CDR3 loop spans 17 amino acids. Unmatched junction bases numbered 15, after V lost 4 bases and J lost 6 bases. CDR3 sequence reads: CASSLMPLTGDAGELFF. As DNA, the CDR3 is TGCGCCAGCAGCCTTATGCCCCTCACAGGGGACGCCGGGGAGCTGTTTTTT.

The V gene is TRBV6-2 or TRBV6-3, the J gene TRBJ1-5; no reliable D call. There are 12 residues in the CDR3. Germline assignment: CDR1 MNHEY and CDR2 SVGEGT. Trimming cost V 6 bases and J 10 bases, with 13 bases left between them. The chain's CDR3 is CASRTHQGPQHF. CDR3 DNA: TGTGCCAGCAGGACGCATCAAGGCCCCCAGCATTTT.

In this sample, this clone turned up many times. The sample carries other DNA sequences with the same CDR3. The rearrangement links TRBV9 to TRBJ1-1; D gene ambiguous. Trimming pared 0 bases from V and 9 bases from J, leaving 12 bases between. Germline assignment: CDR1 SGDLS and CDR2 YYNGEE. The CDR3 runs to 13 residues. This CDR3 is CASSVVSGSKAFF. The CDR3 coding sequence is TGTGCCAGCAGCGTAGTATCGGGGAGTAAAGCTTTCTTT. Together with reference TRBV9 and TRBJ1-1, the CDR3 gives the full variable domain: DSGVTQTPKHLITATGQRVTLRCSPRSGDLSVYWYQQSLDQGLQFLIQYYNGEERAKGNILERFSAQQFPDLHSELNLSSLELGDSALYFCASSVVSGSKAFFGQGTRLTVV.

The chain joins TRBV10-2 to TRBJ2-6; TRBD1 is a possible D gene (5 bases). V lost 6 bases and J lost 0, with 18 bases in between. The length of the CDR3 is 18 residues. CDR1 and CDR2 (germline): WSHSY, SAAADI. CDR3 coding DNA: TGCGCCAGCAGGAATACGACAGTTAACCTCTCTGGGGCCAACGTCCTGACTTTC. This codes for CASRNTTVNLSGANVLTF.

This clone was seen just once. The CDR3: CASSHPPGQGNTGELFF. CDR3 bases: TGTGCCAGCTCACATCCTCCGGGACAGGGGAACACCGGGGAGCTGTTTTTT. This chain joins TRBV18 and TRBJ2-2; 9 bases map to TRBD1. The germline CDR1 and CDR2 sequences are KGHSH and LQKENI. Germline trimming cut 4 bases from V and 1 base from J; bases unmatched to any gene: 7. This CDR3 has 17 amino acids. The whole variable domain, filled in from reference TRBV18 and TRBJ2-2, reads NAGVMQNPRHLVRRRGQEARLRCSPMKGHSHVYWYRQLPEEGLKFMVYLQKENIIDESGMPKERFSAEFPKEGPSILRIQQVVRGDSAAYFCASSHPPGQGNTGELFFGEGSRLTVL.

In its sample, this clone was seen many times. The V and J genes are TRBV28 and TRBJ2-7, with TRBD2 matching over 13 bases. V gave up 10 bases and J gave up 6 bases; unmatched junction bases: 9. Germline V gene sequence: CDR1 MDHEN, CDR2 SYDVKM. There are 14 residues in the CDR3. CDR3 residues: CATQGLAGTVEQYF. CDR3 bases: TGTGCCACGCAGGGACTAGCGGGAACCGTCGAGCAGTACTTC.

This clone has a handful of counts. The CDR3 here is CATSRDPPGTGYSPLHF. For the CDR3, the DNA is TGTGCCACCAGCAGAGATCCTCCCGGGACAGGTTACTCACCCCTCCACTTT. J is TRBJ1-6 and V is TRBV15, with 8 bases lining up with TRBD1. Trimming removed 0 bases from V and 10 bases from J; junction bases left unmatched: 11. The CDR3 has 17 amino acids. Germline CDR1 and CDR2: LNHNV and YYDKDF (reference sequence).

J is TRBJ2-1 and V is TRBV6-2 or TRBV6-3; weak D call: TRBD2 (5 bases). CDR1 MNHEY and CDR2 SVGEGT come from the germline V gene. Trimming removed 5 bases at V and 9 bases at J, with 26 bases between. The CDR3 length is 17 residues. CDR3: CASSPHLAAVKVGEQFF. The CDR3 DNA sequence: TGTGCCAGCAGTCCCCATTTAGCAGCGGTAAAAGTTGGTGAGCAGTTCTTC.

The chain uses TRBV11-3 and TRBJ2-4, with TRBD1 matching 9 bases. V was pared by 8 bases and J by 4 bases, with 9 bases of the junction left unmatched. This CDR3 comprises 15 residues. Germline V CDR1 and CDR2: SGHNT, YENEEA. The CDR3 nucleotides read TGTGCCAGCGGGAAGACAGGGGGTGGAAAAAACATTCAGTACTTC. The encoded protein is CASGKTGGGKNIQYF.

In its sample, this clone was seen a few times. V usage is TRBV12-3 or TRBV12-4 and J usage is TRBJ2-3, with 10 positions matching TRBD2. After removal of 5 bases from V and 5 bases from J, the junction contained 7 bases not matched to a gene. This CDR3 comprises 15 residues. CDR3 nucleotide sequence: TGTGCCAGCAGTCAAAGCGGGAGGGCCGGAGATACGCAGTATTTT. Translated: CASSQSGRAGDTQYF.

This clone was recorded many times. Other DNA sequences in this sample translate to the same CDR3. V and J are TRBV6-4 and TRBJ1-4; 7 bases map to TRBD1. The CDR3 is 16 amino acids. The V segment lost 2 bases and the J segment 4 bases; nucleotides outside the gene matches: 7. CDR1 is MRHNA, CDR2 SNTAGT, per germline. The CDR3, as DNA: TGTGCCAGCAGTGACGACAGGGCCCGAAGTAATGAAAAACTGTTTTTT. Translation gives CASSDDRARSNEKLFF.

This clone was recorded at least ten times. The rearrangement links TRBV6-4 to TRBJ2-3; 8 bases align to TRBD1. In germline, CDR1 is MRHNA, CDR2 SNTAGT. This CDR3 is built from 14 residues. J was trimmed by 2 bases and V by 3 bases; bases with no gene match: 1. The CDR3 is CASSEGQDTDTQYF. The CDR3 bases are TGTGCCAGCAGTGAGGGACAGGACACAGATACGCAGTATTTT.

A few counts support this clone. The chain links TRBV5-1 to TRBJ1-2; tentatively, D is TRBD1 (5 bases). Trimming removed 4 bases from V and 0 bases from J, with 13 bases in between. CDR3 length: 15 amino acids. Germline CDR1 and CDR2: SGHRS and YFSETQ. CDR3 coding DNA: TGCGCCAGCAGCCCCGTGGGGGTGGCTAACTATGGCTACACCTTC. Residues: CASSPVGVANYGYTF.